This entry lists 2 T cell receptor beta chains sequenced from one sample in a study of OX40 agonist ivuxolimab in advanced cancers. The method was immunoSEQ multiplex PCR; TCRdb's version includes in-frame clones alone and lacks a portion of them. The data show fewer than 35,000 clones, with approximately 87% seen just once and about 30% held by the top ten. This sample comprised CD4+ or CD8+ T cells sorted from blood, obtained in a trial of the OX40 agonist ivuxolimab. Source of these receptors: an adult with an advanced solid tumor such as melanoma, head and neck, liver or kidney cancer.

The chain combines TRBV10-1 with TRBJ2-7; D ambiguous. This CDR3 is 13 amino acids long. V lost 2 bases and J 3 bases, leaving 8 bases between the germline ends. Per the germline V gene, CDR1 is WNHNN and CDR2 is SYGVQD (reference sequence). CDR3 DNA: TGCGCCAGCAGTGAGGGGTTGCTCTACGAGCAGTACTTC. Protein product: CASSEGLLYEQYF.

The chain links TRBV5-1 to TRBJ2-3; D remains ambiguous. The CDR3 contains 15 residues. The germline gives CDR1 SGHRS, CDR2 YFSETQ. The V end lost 4 bases, the J end lost 1 base, and 13 bases lay between the germline ends. The CDR3 loop is CASSPKVTRTDTQYF. CDR3 bases: TGCGCCAGCAGCCCTAAGGTAACCCGCACAGATACGCAGTATTTT.